The source of this TCR beta chain is a study of blood T cells in healthy people across ages. Study-wide results and limits: Relative to aged donors, long-lived donors carried more naive CD4+ cells and displayed higher diversity.

A word on this clonotype: What it recognizes is unknown.

A second about 6 to 11 cycle PCR used barcoded and J-beta primers. Via MiXCR, TCRdb re-called the 5' RACE reads, giving one row per CDR3 protein. The sample has about 2 million distinct CDR3 sequences, around 48% seen once. This TCR was sampled from a woman between 40 and 50 years old in good health. The sample consisted of blood.

DNA of the CDR3: TGTGCCAGCAGCTTACGTGGAGAAGAGACCCAGTTCTTC. This translates into CASSLRGEETQFF. V usage is TRBV7-3 and J usage is TRBJ2-1; D not resolved. Germline V CDR1 and CDR2: SGHTA, FQGTGA. V was pared by 2 bases and J by 13 bases, with 15 bases between. The CDR3 extends over 13 amino acids.